This is a list of T cell receptor beta chains from one sample in a study of shared clonotypes between healthy human individuals. Assay used: immunoSEQ multiplex PCR; TCRdb lists only in-frame clones, some missing. The sample lists about 490,000 clones, around four fifths occurring once. The sequenced material came from PBMCs. The receptors derive from a woman in her thirties or forties in good health. Some clones in this sample may be carry-over from other donors' samples. Each CDR3 is given with its conserved first and last residue. A D gene is named only where the DNA matches it firmly. Clone sizes are given selectively: once, few, many, or a class where the clone is expanded.

j_gene	v_gene	abundance	d_gene	CDR3nt	CDR3aa
TRBJ2-1	TRBV11-1	once	-	TGTGCCAGCAGCCAACCCCTGCAGGGCGGGTACAATGAGCAGTTCTTC	CASSQPLQGGYNEQFF
TRBJ2-1	TRBV10-1	-	-	TGCGCCAGCAGTGAGGAGGGGAGGTACAATGAGCAGTTCTTC	CASSEEGRYNEQFF
TRBJ1-2	TRBV28	-	TRBD1	TGTGCCAGCAGCACGGGACAGGGAAGGATCGGCTACACCTTC	CASSTGQGRIGYTF
TRBJ2-3	TRBV6-1	-	TRBD2	TGTGCCAGCAGTGAGGACGGACTAGCGGGGAGCACAGATACGCAGTATTTT	CASSEDGLAGSTDTQYF
TRBJ2-7	TRBV5-5	-	-	TGTGCCAGCAGCACCGGGGTCCGGGGATCCTACGAGCAGTACTTC	CASSTGVRGSYEQYF
TRBJ2-5	TRBV6-4	-	TRBD2	TGTGCCAGCAGACCGACTAGCGGGCAAGAGACCCAGTACTTC	CASRPTSGQETQYF
TRBJ2-7	TRBV7-7	-	-	TGTGCTAGCAGCCCCCAACTAGGATCCTACGAGCAGTACTTC	CASSPQLGSYEQYF
TRBJ2-7	TRBV4-1	-	-	TGCGCCAGCAGCCCCCAGCCCCACGGGACCTACGAGCAGTACTTC	CASSPQPHGTYEQYF
TRBJ1-1	TRBV7-8	-	-	TGTGCCAGCAGCTCCGGGGATGGGGGTGAAGCTTTCTTT	CASSSGDGGEAFF
TRBJ1-1	TRBV28	few	-	TGTGCCAGCAGTTTAGTGGCAGATATGCGCTACACTGAAGCTTTCTTT	CASSLVADMRYTEAFF
TRBJ2-7	TRBV6-1	-	TRBD2	TGTGCCAGCAAGATCTCGGGAGGGCCTGGCGAGCAGTACTTC	CASKISGGPGEQYF
TRBJ2-2	TRBV11-2	few	-	TGTGCCAGCAGCTCCCTCGGGGGGAACACCGGGGAGCTGTTTTTT	CASSSLGGNTGELFF
TRBJ2-1	TRBV4-1	-	TRBD2	TGCGCCAGCAGCCAAGAGGGGACTAGCGGGATCGGTGAGCAGTTCTTC	CASSQEGTSGIGEQFF
TRBJ2-7	TRBV6-1	once	TRBD2	TGTGCCAGCAGTGAAGCGCGAGGACTAGCGGGAGAGGTGGCCTCTCCCGCCCGGCACGAGCAGTACTTC	CASSEARGLAGEVASPARHEQYF
TRBJ2-5	TRBV28	-	TRBD1	TGTGCCAGCAGTCTAGCCGGGACAGGGGGCGTGGAGACCCAGTACTTC	CASSLAGTGGVETQYF
TRBJ1-3	TRBV5-4	-	-	TGTGCCAGCAGCTTCCAGACAAGAGGAAACACCATATATTTT	CASSFQTRGNTIYF
TRBJ2-2	TRBV13	-	-	TGTGCCAGCAGCTTTACCGGGGAGCTGTTTTTT	CASSFTGELFF
TRBJ2-1	TRBV7-3	-	TRBD2	TGTGCCAGCAGCTGGACTAGCGGCCTCAATGAGCAGTTCTTC	CASSWTSGLNEQFF
TRBJ2-1	TRBV28	-	-	TGTGCCAGCAGTTTACTTCGAACAGGGCACAATGAGCAGTTCTTC	CASSLLRTGHNEQFF
TRBJ2-3	TRBV6-1	-	TRBD2	TGTGCCAGCTCGGGACTAGCGGGAACCACAGATACGCAGTATTTT	CASSGLAGTTDTQYF